These 3 T cell receptor beta chains were all obtained from the same sample, sequenced in a study of cytomegalovirus exposure and HLA in healthy donors. PCR primers comprised 60 Vbeta and 13 Jbeta primers. TCRdb's copy holds only in-frame clones and misses some; the assay was immunoSEQ multiplex PCR. This table has more than 150,000 clones, just under 80% appearing once. The sample taken for sequencing was PBMCs. These receptors originate from a woman aged 25-40 years in good health and CMV-seropositive.

The V and J genes are TRBV19 and TRBJ2-1; possibly TRBD2 for D (6 bases). V was trimmed by 0 bases and J by 10 bases, leaving 16 bases between them. Per germline, CDR1 LNHDA and CDR2 SQIVND (reference sequence). The CDR3 length is 15 residues. CDR3 bases: TGTGCCAGTAGTATAGACCCCACTAGCACTCTAGAGCAGTTCTTC. Its translation: CASSIDPTSTLEQFF.

This clone appeared a few times. V usage is TRBV15 and J usage is TRBJ1-3, with D unresolved. The CDR3 length is 17 residues. Germline CDR1 is LNHNV and CDR2 is YYDKDF (reference sequence). Deletions cut 2 bases from V and 0 bases from J, with 14 bases between. The CDR3 reads CATSRQTPTSSGNTIYF. In DNA, the CDR3 is TGTGCCACCAGCAGACAGACACCTACGAGCTCTGGAAACACCATATATTTT.

This chain joins TRBV5-6 and TRBJ2-7; tentative D call: TRBD1 (5 bases). The CDR3 extends over 13 amino acids. V was trimmed by 6 bases and J by 5 bases, leaving 15 bases between them. Germline loops: CDR1 SGHDT, CDR2 YYEEEE. This CDR3 is CASTLTVADEQYF. The CDR3 nucleotides are TGTGCCAGCACCCTGACAGTTGCCGACGAGCAGTACTTC.